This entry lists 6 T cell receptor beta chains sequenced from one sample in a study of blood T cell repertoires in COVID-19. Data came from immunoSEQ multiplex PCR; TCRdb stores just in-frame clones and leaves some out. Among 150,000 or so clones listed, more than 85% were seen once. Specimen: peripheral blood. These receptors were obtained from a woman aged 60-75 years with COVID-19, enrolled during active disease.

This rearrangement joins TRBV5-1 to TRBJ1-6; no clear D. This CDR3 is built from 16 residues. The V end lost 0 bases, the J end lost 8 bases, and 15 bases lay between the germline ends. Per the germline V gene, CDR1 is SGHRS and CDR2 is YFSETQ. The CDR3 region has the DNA TGCGCCAGCAGCTTGGTTGACGCCCAGGAGGATTCACCCCTCCACTTT. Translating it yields CASSLVDAQEDSPLHF.

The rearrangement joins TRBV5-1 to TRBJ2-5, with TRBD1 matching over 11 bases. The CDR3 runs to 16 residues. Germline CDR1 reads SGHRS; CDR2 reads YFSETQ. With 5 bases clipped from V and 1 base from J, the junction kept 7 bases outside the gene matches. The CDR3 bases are TGCGCCAGCAGTCAGGAGGGACAGGGGGGCCAAGAGACCCAGTACTTC. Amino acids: CASSQEGQGGQETQYF.

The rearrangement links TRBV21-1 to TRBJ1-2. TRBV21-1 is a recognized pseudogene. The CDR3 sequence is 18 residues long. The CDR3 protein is CASSKDGRGRGVGYGYTF. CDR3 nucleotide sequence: TGTGCCAGCAGCAAAGATGGGAGAGGGCGCGGGGTAGGATATGGCTACACCTTC.

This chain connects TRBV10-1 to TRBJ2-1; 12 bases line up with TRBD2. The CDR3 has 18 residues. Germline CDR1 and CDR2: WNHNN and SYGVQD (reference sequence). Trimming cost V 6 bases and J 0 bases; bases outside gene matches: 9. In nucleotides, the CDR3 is TGCGCCAGCAGCCGAATCGGACTAGCGGGACCCTCCTACAATGAGCAGTTCTTC. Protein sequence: CASSRIGLAGPSYNEQFF.

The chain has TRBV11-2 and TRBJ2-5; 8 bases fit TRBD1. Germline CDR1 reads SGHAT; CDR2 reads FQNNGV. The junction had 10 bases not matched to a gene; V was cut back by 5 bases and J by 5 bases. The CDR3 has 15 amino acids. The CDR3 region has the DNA TGTGCCAGCAGCAAAGGCCCAGGGGGCGGTGAGACCCAGTACTTC. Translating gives CASSKGPGGGETQYF. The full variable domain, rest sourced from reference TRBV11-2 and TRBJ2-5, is EAGVAQSPRYKIIEKRQSVAFWCNPISGHATLYWYQQILGQGPKLLIQFQNNGVVDDSQLPKDRFSAERLKGVDSTLKIQPAKLEDSAVYLCASSKGPGGGETQYFGPGTRLLVL.

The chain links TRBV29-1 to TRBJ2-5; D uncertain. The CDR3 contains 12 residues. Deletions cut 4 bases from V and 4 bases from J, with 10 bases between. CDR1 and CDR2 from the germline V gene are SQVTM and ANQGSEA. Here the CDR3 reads CSVVPGGETQYF. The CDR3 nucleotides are TGCAGCGTTGTCCCAGGTGGAGAGACCCAGTACTTC.